These T cell receptor beta chains were read from a single sample in a study of blood T cell repertoires in COVID-19. Only in-frame clones appear in the TCRdb table, and some are missing; sequencing was by immunoSEQ multiplex PCR. Among nearly 300,000 clones listed, around 85% were seen once. The sequencing input was peripheral blood. The source of these receptors is a human donor with COVID-19, enrolled during active disease. The donor label of this sample is uncertain. Each CDR3 is given with its conserved first and last residue. A D gene is named only where the DNA matches it firmly. Expanded clones get a size class; other rows say once, few or many, or leave the size out.

.,13,TRBV5-4,TRBJ1-2,.,CASSLPRGDGYTF,TGTGCCAGCAGCTTGCCCAGGGGAGATGGCTACACCTTC
TRBD2,14,TRBV19,TRBJ2-3,.,CATRGGYGTDTQYF,TGTGCCACTCGGGGGGGGTACGGCACAGATACGCAGTATTTT
TRBD2,15,TRBV7-2,TRBJ2-7,.,CASSSRGFSGNEQYF,TGTGCCAGCAGCTCCCGGGGGTTTAGCGGGAACGAGCAGTACTTC
TRBD2,16,TRBV5-6,TRBJ2-5,.,CASSSQTVGGSETQYF,TGTGCCAGCAGCTCCCAAACAGTGGGCGGGAGCGAGACCCAGTACTTC
.,13,TRBV28,TRBJ2-5,.,CASSPGSPETQYF,TGTGCCAGCTCTCCGGGGTCCCCGGAGACCCAGTACTTC
.,14,TRBV5-1,TRBJ1-4,.,CASSFGRESEKLFF,TGCGCCAGCAGCTTCGGCAGGGAAAGCGAAAAACTGTTTTTT
.,13,TRBV7-2,TRBJ2-1,.,CASSLYRSNEQFF,TGTGCCAGCAGCTTGTACAGAAGCAATGAGCAGTTCTTC
TRBD1,15,TRBV6-5,TRBJ1-1,few,CASSYGQGLYTEAFF,TGTGCCAGCAGTTATGGACAGGGGTTGTACACTGAAGCTTTCTTT
TRBD1,16,TRBV4-1,TRBJ1-5,.,CASSQLDRKGGQPQHF,TGCGCCAGCAGCCAACTGGACAGGAAGGGAGGCCAGCCCCAGCATTTT
TRBD2,21,TRBV28,TRBJ2-3,.,CASLPLLSGTSGHGAPDTQYF,TGTGCCAGCCTTCCGTTACTTTCCGGGACTAGCGGCCACGGGGCCCCAGATACGCAGTATTTT
TRBD2,16,TRBV11-2,TRBJ2-1,.,CASSLSVGLADNEQFF,TGTGCCAGCAGCTTAAGCGTGGGACTAGCGGACAATGAGCAGTTCTTC
.,14,TRBV29-1,TRBJ2-2,.,CSGGGTANTGELFF,TGCAGCGGGGGAGGGACAGCGAACACCGGGGAGCTGTTTTTT
TRBD2,15,TRBV28,TRBJ2-7,.,CASSRPGLASHEQYF,TGTGCCAGCAGTCGACCGGGACTAGCCAGTCACGAGCAGTACTTC
TRBD2,13,TRBV12-3/TRBV12-4,TRBJ2-3,.,CASSLAATDTQYF,TGTGCCAGCAGCCTAGCGGCCACAGATACGCAGTATTTT
.,14,TRBV28,TRBJ1-2,.,CASSLARAGYGYTF,TGTGCCAGCAGTTTGGCCCGGGCGGGCTATGGCTACACCTTC
.,15,TRBV4-3,TRBJ1-1,.,CASSQVYAGYTEAFF,TGCGCCAGCAGCCAGGTTTACGCAGGGTACACTGAAGCTTTCTTT
.,14,TRBV6-5,TRBJ1-6,.,CASLPGEFNSPLHF,TGTGCCAGCCTGCCGGGGGAATTTAATTCACCCCTCCACTTT
.,15,TRBV10-3,TRBJ1-5,few,CAISAQGGAGQPQHF,TGTGCCATCAGTGCTCAGGGTGGGGCCGGTCAGCCCCAGCATTTT
TRBD1,14,TRBV9,TRBJ1-1,.,CASSLGQGNTEAFF,TGTGCCAGCAGCCTGGGACAGGGGAACACTGAAGCTTTCTTT